This is a list of T cell receptor beta chains from one sample in a study of Graves' ophthalmopathy and Graves' hyperthyroidism. TCRdb re-called the multiplex PCR reads through MiXCR, storing one row per CDR3 protein. The sample yields 300,000 to 400,000 distinct CDR3 sequences, roughly a sixth seen once. The sequencing sample was made of peripheral blood. These receptor sequences come from an adult man with Graves' ophthalmopathy. Both conserved end residues are part of each CDR3. Fields, in order: V gene, clone size, J gene, D gene, CDR3 DNA, CDR3 protein. A D gene is named only where the DNA matches it firmly. Rows give clone size only sometimes, using once, few, many, or a class for an expanded clone.

>TRBV28|.|TRBJ2-7|TRBD2
TGTGCCAGCAGTAACGAGCGGGACGCCTACGAGCAGTACTTC
CASSNERDAYEQYF
>TRBV28|many|TRBJ2-2|.
TGTGCCAGCAGCCACCACCCCGGCACAGGACACACCGGGGAGCTGTTTTTT
CASSHHPGTGHTGELFF
>TRBV20-1|many|TRBJ2-5|.
TGCAGTGCTAGAGATCTAGGGACCGTTTTCCAAGAGACCCAGTACTTC
CSARDLGTVFQETQYF
>TRBV2|many|TRBJ1-2|.
TGTGCCAGCAGTGAAGGTTCAGTCGGCTATGGCTACACCTTC
CASSEGSVGYGYTF
>TRBV29-1|many|TRBJ2-1|.
TGCAGCGCAAAACAGGGTAACGCTGAGCAGTTCTTC
CSAKQGNAEQFF
>TRBV27|many|TRBJ2-7|TRBD2
TGTGCCAGCAGTGGCCCGGGGGGGCCCTACGAGCAGTACTTC
CASSGPGGPYEQYF
>TRBV6-2/TRBV6-3|many|TRBJ1-1|.
TGTGCCAGCAGTTATTCCCATTTTGAAGCTTTCTTT
CASSYSHFEAFF
>TRBV27|many|TRBJ1-2|.
TGTGCCAGCAGCTCCTATCTAGGGGGGTTGGCCTATGGCTACACCTTC
CASSSYLGGLAYGYTF
>TRBV14|many|TRBJ1-1|.
TGTGCCAGCAGCCATGCCGTGGGTTATTCGAACACTGAAGCTTTCTTT
CASSHAVGYSNTEAFF
>TRBV6-2/TRBV6-3|many|TRBJ1-1|TRBD1
TGTGCCAGCAGTACCTGGGCAGGGGGATGGAGCACTGAAGCTTTCTTT
CASSTWAGGWSTEAFF
>TRBV2|many|TRBJ1-6|TRBD1
TGTGCCAGCACTTTGCGGTCAGGGGGCAGGGATTCACCCCTCCACTTT
CASTLRSGGRDSPLHF
>TRBV20-1|few|TRBJ2-7|TRBD2
TGCAGTGCGGCGGGGACTAGATACGAGCAGTACTTC
CSAAGTRYEQYF
>TRBV29-1|.|TRBJ1-1|.
TGCAGCGTTGAAAGAAGCTATGCAGCTTTCTTT
CSVERSYAAFF
>TRBV20-1|many|TRBJ1-5|.
TGCAGTGCAGAATCAGGTTCTAGCAATCAGCCCCAGCATTTT
CSAESGSSNQPQHF
>TRBV20-1|many|TRBJ2-5|.
TGCAGTGCTAGCGCCGGGACGGGGGAGACCCAGTACTTC
CSASAGTGETQYF
>TRBV11-2|.|TRBJ2-7|TRBD1
TGTGCCAGCAGCTGGGACAGGTCCCACGAGCAGTACTTC
CASSWDRSHEQYF
>TRBV28|many|TRBJ2-7|TRBD1
TGTGCCAGCAGCCGACAGGGGCCCTACGAGCAGTACTTC
CASSRQGPYEQYF
>TRBV6-5|many|TRBJ1-1|.
TGTGCCAGCAGTTCCCCGGGCAGCGAGAACACTGAAGCTTTCTTT
CASSSPGSENTEAFF
>TRBV20-1|many|TRBJ1-2|.
TGCAGTGCTAGAGGGTCAGGGGATAGGGCTGGCTACACCTTC
CSARGSGDRAGYTF
>TRBV15|many|TRBJ2-7|TRBD1
TGTGCCACCAGCACAAGAGGCCAACAGGGGGTAAAGTACTTC
CATSTRGQQGVKYF
>TRBV7-2|.|TRBJ1-2|.
TGTGCCAGCAGCCGTCCCCAGGGCAGCTATGGCTACACCTTC
CASSRPQGSYGYTF
>TRBV20-1|.|TRBJ1-5|TRBD1
TGCAGTGCTAGAGCCTCGGCAGGGGGTGATACGCCCCAGCATTTT
CSARASAGGDTPQHF
>TRBV20-1|many|TRBJ1-5|.
TGCAGTGCGCCCCGGGGTTATGTTGATCAGCCCCAGCATTTT
CSAPRGYVDQPQHF
>TRBV6-5|many|TRBJ2-1|TRBD1
TGTGCCAGCAGGCGGACAGGACGGAACAATGAGCAGTTCTTC
CASRRTGRNNEQFF
>TRBV6-5|many|TRBJ1-5|TRBD1
TGTGCCAGCAGTTACTCGGGGACAGGGGTCCAGCCCCAGCATTTT
CASSYSGTGVQPQHF
>TRBV30|many|TRBJ1-5|.
TGTGCCTGGAGTGTACCCCGGACTGGGGGACATCAGCCCCAGCATTTT
CAWSVPRTGGHQPQHF
>TRBV3-1|few|TRBJ2-7|TRBD2
TGTGCCAGCAGCCAAGAGACTAGCGGGAGTTGGGACGAGCAGTACTTC
CASSQETSGSWDEQYF
>TRBV29-1|many|TRBJ2-5|.
TGCAGCGTTCCCCCGGAGGGGGCTAAAAGGGAGACCCAGTACTTC
CSVPPEGAKRETQYF
>TRBV30|many|TRBJ1-1|.
TGTGCCCGGGGGCGGCCCTTGGGGAACACTGAAGCTTTCTTT
CARGRPLGNTEAFF
>TRBV27|many|TRBJ1-6|.
TGTGCCAGCAGCCCCCCCCGGACAGTTAATTCACCCCTCCACTTT
CASSPPRTVNSPLHF
>TRBV5-1|many|TRBJ2-4|.
TGCGCCAGCAGCTCCGACTTCCAAGCCAAAAACATTCAGTACTTC
CASSSDFQAKNIQYF
>TRBV6-5|many|TRBJ1-1|TRBD1
TGTGCCAGCAGGGGACAGGGGGCATCTGAAGCTTTCTTT
CASRGQGASEAFF
>TRBV6-5|.|TRBJ2-7|TRBD2
TGTGCCAGCAGTGTACTAGCGGGAGTGGGAGAGCAGTACTTC
CASSVLAGVGEQYF
>TRBV12-3/TRBV12-4|many|TRBJ2-7|.
TGTGCCAGCAGTCCGGACAGTGGGACCTACGAGCAGTACTTC
CASSPDSGTYEQYF
>TRBV29-1|many|TRBJ2-7|TRBD2
TGCAGCGTGAACAGCGGGAGTCCCTACGAGCAGTACTTC
CSVNSGSPYEQYF
>TRBV11-2|many|TRBJ2-2|TRBD1
TGTGCCAGCAGCAAACTAACAGGGGGAACCGGGGAGCTGTTTTTT
CASSKLTGGTGELFF
>TRBV24-1|many|TRBJ2-7|TRBD2
TGTGCCACCCAGTCCAGCGGGAGCTCCTACGAGCAGTACTTC
CATQSSGSSYEQYF
>TRBV30|.|TRBJ1-5|.
TGTGCCTGGAGGGAAGGGATAGGAAGCAATCAGCCCCAGCATTTT
CAWREGIGSNQPQHF
>TRBV11-1|many|TRBJ2-3|.
TGTGCCAGCAGCTTAGGGTCACTCGGAGGGAGCACAGATACGCAGTATTTT
CASSLGSLGGSTDTQYF
>TRBV4-3|many|TRBJ1-1|.
TGCGCCAGCAGCCAAGATTCGAGGGCCGGAGAGAACACTGAAGCTTTCTTT
CASSQDSRAGENTEAFF
>TRBV4-2|many|TRBJ1-6|TRBD1
TGTGCCAGCAGCCCCGGACAGGGCTTTAACTCACCCCTCCACTTT
CASSPGQGFNSPLHF
>TRBV18|few|TRBJ2-5|TRBD1
TGTGCCAGCTCACCACCGACAGGGAACTCAGGGACCCAGTACTTC
CASSPPTGNSGTQYF